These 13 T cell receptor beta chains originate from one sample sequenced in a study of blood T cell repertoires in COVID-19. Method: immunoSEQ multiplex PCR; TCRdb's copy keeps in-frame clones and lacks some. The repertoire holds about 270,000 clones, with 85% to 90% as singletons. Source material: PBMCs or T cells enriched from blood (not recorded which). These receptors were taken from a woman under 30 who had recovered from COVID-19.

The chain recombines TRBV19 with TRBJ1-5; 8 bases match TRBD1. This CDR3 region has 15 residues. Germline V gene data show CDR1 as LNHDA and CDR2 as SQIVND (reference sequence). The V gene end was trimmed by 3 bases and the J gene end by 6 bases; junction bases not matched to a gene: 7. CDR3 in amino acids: CASSMGTGTSQPQHF. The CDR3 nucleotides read TGTGCCAGTAGTATGGGGACAGGCACGAGTCAGCCCCAGCATTTT.

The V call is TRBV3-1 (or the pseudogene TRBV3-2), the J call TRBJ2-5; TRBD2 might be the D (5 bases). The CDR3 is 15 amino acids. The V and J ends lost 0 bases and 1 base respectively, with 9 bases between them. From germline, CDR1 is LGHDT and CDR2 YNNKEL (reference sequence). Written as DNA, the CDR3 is TGTGCCAGCAGCCAAGATCTTCGGGGCCAAGAGACCCAGTACTTC. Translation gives CASSQDLRGQETQYF.

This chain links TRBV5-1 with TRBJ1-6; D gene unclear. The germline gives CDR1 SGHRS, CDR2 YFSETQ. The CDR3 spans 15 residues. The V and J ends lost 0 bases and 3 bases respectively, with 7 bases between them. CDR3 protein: CASSLEQIYNSPLHF. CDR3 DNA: TGCGCCAGCAGCTTGGAACAGATCTATAATTCACCCCTCCACTTT.

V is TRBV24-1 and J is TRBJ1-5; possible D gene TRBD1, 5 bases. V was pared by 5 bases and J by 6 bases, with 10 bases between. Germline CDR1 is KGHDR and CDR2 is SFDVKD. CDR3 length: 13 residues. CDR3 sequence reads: CATSVGGSQPQHF. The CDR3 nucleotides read TGTGCCACCAGTGTGGGGGGAAGTCAGCCCCAGCATTTT.

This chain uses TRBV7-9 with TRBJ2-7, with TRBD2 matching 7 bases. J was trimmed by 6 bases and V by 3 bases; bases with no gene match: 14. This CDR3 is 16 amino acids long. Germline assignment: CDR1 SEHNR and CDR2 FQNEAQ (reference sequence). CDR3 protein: CASSFFGRGTSAEQYF. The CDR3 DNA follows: TGTGCCAGCAGCTTTTTTGGGCGGGGGACCTCCGCCGAGCAGTACTTC.

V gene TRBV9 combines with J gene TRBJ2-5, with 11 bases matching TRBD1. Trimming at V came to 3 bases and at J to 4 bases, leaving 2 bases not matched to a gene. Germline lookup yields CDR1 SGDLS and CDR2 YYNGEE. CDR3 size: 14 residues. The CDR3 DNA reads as TGTGCCAGCAGCGCAGGGACAGGGGGAGAGACCCAGTACTTC. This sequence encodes CASSAGTGGETQYF. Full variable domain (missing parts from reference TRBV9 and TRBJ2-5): DSGVTQTPKHLITATGQRVTLRCSPRSGDLSVYWYQQSLDQGLQFLIQYYNGEERAKGNILERFSAQQFPDLHSELNLSSLELGDSALYFCASSAGTGGETQYFGPGTRLLVL.

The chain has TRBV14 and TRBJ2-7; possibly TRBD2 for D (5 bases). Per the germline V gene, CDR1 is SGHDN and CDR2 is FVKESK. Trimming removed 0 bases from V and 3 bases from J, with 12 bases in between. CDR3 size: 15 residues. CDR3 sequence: CASSQDGGLRYEQYF. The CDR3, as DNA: TGTGCCAGCAGCCAAGATGGTGGACTTCGCTACGAGCAGTACTTC.

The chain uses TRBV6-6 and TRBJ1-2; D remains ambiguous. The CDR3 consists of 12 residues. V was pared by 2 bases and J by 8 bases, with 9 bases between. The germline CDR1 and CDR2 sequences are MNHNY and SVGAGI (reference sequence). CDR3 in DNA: TGTGCCAGCAGTTACCAGCTTAGCGGCTACACCTTC. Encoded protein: CASSYQLSGYTF.

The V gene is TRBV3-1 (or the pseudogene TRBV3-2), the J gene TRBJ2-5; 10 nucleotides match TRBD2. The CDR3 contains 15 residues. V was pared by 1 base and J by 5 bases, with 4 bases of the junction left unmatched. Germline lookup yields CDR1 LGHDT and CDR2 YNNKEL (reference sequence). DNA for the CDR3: TGTGCCAGCAGCCAAGGGGGACTAGCGTTTGAGACCCAGTACTTC. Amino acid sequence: CASSQGGLAFETQYF.

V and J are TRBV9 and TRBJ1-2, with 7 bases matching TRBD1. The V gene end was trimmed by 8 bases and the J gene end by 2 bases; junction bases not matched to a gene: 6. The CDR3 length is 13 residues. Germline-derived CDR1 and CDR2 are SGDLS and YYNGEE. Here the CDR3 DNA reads TGTGCCAGACCAACGACAGGGAACTATGGCTACACCTTC. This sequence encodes CARPTTGNYGYTF.

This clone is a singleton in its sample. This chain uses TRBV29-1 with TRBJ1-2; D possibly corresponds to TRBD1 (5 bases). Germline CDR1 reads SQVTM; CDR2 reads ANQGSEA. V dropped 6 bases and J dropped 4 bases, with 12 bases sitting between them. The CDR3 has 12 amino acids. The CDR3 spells CSVRLRGYGYTF. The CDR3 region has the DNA TGCAGCGTCCGACTTAGGGGCTATGGCTACACCTTC.

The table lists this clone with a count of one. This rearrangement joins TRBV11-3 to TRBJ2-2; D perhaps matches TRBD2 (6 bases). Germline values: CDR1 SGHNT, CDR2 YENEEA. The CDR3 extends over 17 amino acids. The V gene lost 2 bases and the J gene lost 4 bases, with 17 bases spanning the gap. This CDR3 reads CASSLFSTRGGTGELFF. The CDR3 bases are TGTGCCAGCAGCTTATTTTCTACGCGGGGAGGCACCGGGGAGCTGTTTTTT.

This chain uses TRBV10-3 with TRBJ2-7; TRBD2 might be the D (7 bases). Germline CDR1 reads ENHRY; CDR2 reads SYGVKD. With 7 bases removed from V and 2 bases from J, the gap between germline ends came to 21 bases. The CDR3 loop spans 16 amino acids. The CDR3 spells CAITEGVGGPPYEQYF. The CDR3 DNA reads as TGTGCCATCACCGAGGGGGTCGGGGGGCCTCCCTACGAGCAGTACTTC.